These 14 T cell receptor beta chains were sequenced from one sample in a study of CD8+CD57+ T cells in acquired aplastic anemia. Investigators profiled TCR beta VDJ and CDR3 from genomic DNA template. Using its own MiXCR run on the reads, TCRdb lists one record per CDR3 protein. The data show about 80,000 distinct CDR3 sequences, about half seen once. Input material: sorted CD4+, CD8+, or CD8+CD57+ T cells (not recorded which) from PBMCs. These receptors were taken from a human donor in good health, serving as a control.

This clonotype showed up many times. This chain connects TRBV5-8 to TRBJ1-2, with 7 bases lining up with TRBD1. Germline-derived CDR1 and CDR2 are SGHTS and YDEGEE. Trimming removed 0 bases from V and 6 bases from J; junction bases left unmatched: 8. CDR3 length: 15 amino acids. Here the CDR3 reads CASSLGTGQSDGYTF. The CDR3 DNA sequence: TGTGCCAGCAGCTTGGGGACAGGCCAAAGTGATGGCTACACCTTC.

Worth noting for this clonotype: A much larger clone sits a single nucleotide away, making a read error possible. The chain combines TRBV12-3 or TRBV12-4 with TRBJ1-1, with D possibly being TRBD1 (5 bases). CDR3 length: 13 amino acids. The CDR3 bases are TGTGTCAGCAGTTTTGGGGCAAGCACTGAAGCTTTCTTT. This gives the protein CVSSFGASTEAFF.

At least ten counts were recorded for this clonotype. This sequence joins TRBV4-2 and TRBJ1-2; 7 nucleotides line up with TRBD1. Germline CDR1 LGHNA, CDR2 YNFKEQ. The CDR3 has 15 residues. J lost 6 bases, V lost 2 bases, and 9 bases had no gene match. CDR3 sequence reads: CASSQTTGLGHGYTF. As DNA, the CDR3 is TGTGCCAGCAGCCAAACGACAGGGTTGGGGCATGGCTACACCTTC.

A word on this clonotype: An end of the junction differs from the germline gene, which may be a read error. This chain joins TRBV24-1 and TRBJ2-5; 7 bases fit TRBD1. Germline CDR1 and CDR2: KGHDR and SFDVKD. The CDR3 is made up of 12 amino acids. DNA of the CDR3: TGTGCCGCCAGTGACCGAGGGACAGCCCTAGACTTC. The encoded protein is CAASDRGTALDF.

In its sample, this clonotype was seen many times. In nucleotides, the CDR3 is TGCGCTACAGTAGGGCAGGGCTACGAGCAGTACTTC. Encoded protein: CATVGQGYEQYF. The rearrangement joins TRBV10-2 to TRBJ2-7, with D maybe TRBD1 (5 bases). The CDR3 sequence is 12 residues long. CDR1 and CDR2 (germline): WSHSY, SAAADI.

DNA for the CDR3: TGTGCCTGGAGTGTAGAAGGGTATCAGCCCCAGCATTTT. Translated: CAWSVEGYQPQHF. The V and J genes are TRBV30 and TRBJ1-5, with D hard to call. In germline, CDR1 is GTSNPN, CDR2 SVGIG (reference sequence). V lost 0 bases to trimming and J lost 5 bases, with 8 bases between them. The CDR3 covers 13 residues.

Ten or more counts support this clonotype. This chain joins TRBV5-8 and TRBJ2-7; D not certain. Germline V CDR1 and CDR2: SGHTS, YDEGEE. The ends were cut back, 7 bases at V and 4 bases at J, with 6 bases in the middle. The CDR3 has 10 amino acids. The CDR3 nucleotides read TGTGCCAGCTACCTATACGAGCAGTACTTC. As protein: CASYLYEQYF.

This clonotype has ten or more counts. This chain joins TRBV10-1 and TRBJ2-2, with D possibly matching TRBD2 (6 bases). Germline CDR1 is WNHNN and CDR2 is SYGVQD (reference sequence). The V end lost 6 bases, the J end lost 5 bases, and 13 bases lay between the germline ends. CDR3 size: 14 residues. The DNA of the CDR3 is TGCGCCAGCAGCGCACCGGAGGGGACCGGGGAGCTGTTTTTT. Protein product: CASSAPEGTGELFF.

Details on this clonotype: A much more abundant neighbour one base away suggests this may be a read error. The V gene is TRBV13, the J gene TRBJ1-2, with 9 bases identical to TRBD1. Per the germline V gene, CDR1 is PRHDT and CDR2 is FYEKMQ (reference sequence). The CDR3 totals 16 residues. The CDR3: CASSSGQGEEDYGHTF. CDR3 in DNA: TGTGCCAGCAGCTCGGGACAGGGCGAAGAGGACTATGGCCACACCTTC.

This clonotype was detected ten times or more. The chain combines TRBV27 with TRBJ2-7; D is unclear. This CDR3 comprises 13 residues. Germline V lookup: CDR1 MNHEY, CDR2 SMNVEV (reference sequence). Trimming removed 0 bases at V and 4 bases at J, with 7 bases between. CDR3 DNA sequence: TGTGCCAGCAGTTTATCTCAGAGTTACGAGCAGTACTTC. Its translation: CASSLSQSYEQYF.

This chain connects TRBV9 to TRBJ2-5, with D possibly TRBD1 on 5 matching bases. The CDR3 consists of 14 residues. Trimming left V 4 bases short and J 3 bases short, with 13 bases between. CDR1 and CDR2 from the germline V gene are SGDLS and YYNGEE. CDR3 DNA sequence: TGTGCCAGCAGCTTCGACAGTAGGGAAGAGACCCAGTACTTC. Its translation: CASSFDSREETQYF.

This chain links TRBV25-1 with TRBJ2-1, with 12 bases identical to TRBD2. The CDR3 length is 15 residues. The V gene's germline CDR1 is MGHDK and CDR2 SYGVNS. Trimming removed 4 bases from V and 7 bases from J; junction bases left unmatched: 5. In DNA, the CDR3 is TGTGCCAGCAGTGCCCTAGCGGGAGGGGTAAATGAGCAGTTCTTC. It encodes CASSALAGGVNEQFF.

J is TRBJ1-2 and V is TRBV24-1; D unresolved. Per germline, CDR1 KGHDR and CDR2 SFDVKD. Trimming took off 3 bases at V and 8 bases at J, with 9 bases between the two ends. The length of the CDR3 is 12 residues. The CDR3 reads CATSDGVRGYTF. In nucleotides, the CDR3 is TGTGCCACCAGTGATGGGGTCCGCGGCTACACCTTC.

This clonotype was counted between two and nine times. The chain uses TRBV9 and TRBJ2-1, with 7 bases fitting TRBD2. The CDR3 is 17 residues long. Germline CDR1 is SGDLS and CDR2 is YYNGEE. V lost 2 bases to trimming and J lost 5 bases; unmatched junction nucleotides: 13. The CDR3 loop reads CASSVFGGVAGDNEQFF. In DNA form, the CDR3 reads TGTGCCAGCAGCGTGTTTGGTGGGGTCGCGGGAGACAATGAGCAGTTCTTC.